One T cell receptor (beta chain) is described in this entry. The CDR3 extends over 14 amino acids. V was pared by 6 bases and J by 0 bases, with 12 bases between. Germline V lookup: CDR1 WSHSY, CDR2 SAAADI. The sample originates from a study of blood T cell repertoires in COVID-19. Profiled with immunoSEQ multiplex PCR; TCRdb holds only in-frame clones, not every one. The sample carries about 120,000 clones, over 70% recorded once. Input material: peripheral blood. The chain combines TRBV10-2 with TRBJ2-7; weak D call: TRBD1 (6 bases). The origin of this receptor is a woman aged 70-85 years with acute or convalescent COVID-19. This chain's CDR3 is CASRVTGSSYEQYF. The CDR3 coding sequence is TGCGCCAGCAGGGTAACAGGGAGCTCCTACGAGCAGTACTTC.